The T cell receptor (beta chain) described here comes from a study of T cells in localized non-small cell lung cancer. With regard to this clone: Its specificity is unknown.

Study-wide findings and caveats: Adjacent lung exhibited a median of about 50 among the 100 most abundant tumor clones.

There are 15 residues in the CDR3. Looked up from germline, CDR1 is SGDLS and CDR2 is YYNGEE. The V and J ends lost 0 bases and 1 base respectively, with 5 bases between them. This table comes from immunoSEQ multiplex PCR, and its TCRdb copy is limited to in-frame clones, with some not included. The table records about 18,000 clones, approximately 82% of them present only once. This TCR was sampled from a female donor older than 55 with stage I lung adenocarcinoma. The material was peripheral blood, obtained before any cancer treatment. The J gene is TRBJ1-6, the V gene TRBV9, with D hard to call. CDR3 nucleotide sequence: TGTGCCAGCAGCGTAGGGTCTTCCTATAATTCACCCCTCCACTTT. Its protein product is CASSVGSSYNSPLHF.